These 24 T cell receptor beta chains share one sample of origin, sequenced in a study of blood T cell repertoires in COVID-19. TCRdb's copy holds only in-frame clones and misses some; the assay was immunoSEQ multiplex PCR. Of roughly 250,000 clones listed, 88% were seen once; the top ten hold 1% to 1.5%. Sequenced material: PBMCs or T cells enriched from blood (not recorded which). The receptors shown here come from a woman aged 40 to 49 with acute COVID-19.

CDR3 amino acids: CASSQDKTPFYEQYF. CDR3 nucleotide sequence: TGTGCCAGCAGCCAAGATAAGACACCTTTTTACGAGCAGTACTTC. J is TRBJ2-7 and V is TRBV3-1 (or the pseudogene TRBV3-2); D unresolved. The CDR3 is 15 amino acids. Trimming removed 0 bases from V and 4 bases from J, with 13 bases in between. Germline loops: CDR1 LGHDT, CDR2 YNNKEL (reference sequence).

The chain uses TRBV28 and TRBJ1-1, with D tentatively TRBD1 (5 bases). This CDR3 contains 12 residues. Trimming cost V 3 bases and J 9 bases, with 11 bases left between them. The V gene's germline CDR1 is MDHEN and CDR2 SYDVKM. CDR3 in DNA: TGTGCCAGCAGTTTTCCCTCAGGGCAAGCTTTCTTT. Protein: CASSFPSGQAFF. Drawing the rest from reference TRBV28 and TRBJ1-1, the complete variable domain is DVKVTQSSRYLVKRTGEKVFLECVQDMDHENMFWYRQDPGLGLRLIYFSYDVKMKEKGDIPEGYSVSREKKERFSLILESASTNQTSMYLCASSFPSGQAFFGQGTRLTVV.

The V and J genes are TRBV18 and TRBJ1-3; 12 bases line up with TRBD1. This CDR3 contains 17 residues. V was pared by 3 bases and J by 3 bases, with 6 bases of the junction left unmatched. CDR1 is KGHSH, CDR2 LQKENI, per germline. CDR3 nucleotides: TGTGCCAGCTCACCGGGACAGGGGGCGAATTATGGAAACACCATATATTTT. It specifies CASSPGQGANYGNTIYF. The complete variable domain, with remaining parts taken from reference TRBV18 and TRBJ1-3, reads NAGVMQNPRHLVRRRGQEARLRCSPMKGHSHVYWYRQLPEEGLKFMVYLQKENIIDESGMPKERFSAEFPKEGPSILRIQQVVRGDSAAYFCASSPGQGANYGNTIYFGEGSWLTVV.

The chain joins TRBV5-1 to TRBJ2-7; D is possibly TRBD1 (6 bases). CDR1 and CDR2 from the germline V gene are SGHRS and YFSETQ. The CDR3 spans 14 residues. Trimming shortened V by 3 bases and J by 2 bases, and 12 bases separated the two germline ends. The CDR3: CASSWGPATYEQYV. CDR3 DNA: TGCGCCAGCAGCTGGGGGCCGGCGACCTACGAGCAGTACGTC.

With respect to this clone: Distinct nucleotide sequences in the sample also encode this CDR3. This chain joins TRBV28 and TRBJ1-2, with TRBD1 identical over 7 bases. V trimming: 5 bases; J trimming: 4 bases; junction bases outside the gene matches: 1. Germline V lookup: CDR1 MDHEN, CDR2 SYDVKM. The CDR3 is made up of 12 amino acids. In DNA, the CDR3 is TGTGCCAGCAGTCGGGACAGCTATGGCTACACCTTC. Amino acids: CASSRDSYGYTF.

CDR3 nucleotide sequence: TGTGCCAGCAGTTTGACCCCGGGACACCCGAACACTGAAGCTTTCTTT. It is translated as CASSLTPGHPNTEAFF. V usage is TRBV28 and J usage is TRBJ1-1, with a weak D call TRBD1 (6 bases). CDR1 MDHEN and CDR2 SYDVKM come from the germline V gene. The CDR3 loop spans 16 amino acids. Trimming took 3 bases from V and 1 from J, leaving 15 bases between them.

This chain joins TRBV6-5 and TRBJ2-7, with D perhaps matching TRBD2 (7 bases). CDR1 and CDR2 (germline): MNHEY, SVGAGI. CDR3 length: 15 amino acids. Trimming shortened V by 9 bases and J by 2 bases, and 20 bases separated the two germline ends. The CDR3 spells CASTVGGARTYEQYF. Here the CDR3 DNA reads TGTGCCAGTACGGTGGGGGGGGCGCGAACCTACGAGCAGTACTTC.

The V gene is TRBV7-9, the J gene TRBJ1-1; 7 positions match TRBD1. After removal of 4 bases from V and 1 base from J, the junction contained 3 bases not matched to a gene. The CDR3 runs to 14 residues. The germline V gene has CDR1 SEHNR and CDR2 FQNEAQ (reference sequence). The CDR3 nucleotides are TGTGCCAGCAGCTCACAGGGGCAGAACACTGAAGCTTTCTTT. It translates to CASSSQGQNTEAFF.

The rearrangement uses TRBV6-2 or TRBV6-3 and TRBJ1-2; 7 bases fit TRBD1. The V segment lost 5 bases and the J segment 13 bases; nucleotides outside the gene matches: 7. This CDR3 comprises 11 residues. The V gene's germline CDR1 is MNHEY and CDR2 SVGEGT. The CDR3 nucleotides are TGTGCCAGCAGTCACGGGACAGCCTGCACCTTC. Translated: CASSHGTACTF.

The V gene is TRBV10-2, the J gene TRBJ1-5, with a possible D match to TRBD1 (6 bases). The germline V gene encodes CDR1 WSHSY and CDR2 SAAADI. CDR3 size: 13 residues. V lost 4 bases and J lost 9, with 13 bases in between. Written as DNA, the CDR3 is TGCGCCAGCAGTGTAGGACAGCACCGGCCCCAGCATTTT. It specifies CASSVGQHRPQHF.

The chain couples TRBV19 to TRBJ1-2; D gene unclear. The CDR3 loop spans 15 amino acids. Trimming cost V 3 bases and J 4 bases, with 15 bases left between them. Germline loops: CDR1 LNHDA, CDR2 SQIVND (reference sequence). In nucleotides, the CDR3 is TGTGCCAGTAGTATTACCGGGGAGGGAGCCTATGGCTACACCTTC. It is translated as CASSITGEGAYGYTF.

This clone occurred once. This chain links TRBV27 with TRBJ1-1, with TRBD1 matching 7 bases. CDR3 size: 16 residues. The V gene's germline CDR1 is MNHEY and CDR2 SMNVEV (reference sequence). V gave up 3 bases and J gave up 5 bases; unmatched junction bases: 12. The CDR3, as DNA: TGTGCCAGCAGTTTCCGTGGGACAGTGGGGGAGACTGAAGCTTTCTTT. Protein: CASSFRGTVGETEAFF.

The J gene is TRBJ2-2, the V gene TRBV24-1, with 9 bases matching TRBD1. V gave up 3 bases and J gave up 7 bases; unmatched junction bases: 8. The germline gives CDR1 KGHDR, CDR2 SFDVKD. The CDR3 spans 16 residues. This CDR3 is CATSDPSDRGRGELFF. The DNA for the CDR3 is TGTGCCACCAGTGATCCCTCGGACAGGGGACGCGGGGAGCTGTTTTTT.

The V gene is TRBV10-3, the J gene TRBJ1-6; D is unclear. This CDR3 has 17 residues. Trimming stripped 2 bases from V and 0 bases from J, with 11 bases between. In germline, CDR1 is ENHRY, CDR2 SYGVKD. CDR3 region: CAISEPQGSSYNSPLHF. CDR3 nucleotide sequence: TGTGCCATCAGTGAGCCCCAAGGGAGCTCCTATAATTCACCCCTCCACTTT.

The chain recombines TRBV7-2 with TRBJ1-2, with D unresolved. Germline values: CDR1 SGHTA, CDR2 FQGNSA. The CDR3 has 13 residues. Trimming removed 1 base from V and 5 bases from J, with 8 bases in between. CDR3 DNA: TGTGCCAGCAGCTTAGACAAGTGGTATGGCTACACCTTC. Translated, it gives CASSLDKWYGYTF.

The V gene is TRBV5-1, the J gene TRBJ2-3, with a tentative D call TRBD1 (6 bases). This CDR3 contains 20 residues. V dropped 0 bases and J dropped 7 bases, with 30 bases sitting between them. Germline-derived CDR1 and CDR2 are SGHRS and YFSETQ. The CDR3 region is CASSLGWLGRVGAEMNTQYF. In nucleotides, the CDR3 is TGCGCCAGCAGCTTGGGATGGCTCGGACGTGTGGGGGCTGAAATGAATACGCAGTATTTT.

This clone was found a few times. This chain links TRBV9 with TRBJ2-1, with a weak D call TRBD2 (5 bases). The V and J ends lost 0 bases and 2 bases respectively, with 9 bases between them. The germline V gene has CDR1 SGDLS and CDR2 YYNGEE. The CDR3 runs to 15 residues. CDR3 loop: CASSVDRRAYNEQFF. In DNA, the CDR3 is TGTGCCAGCAGCGTAGATAGGCGGGCCTACAATGAGCAGTTCTTC. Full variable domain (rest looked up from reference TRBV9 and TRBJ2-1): DSGVTQTPKHLITATGQRVTLRCSPRSGDLSVYWYQQSLDQGLQFLIQYYNGEERAKGNILERFSAQQFPDLHSELNLSSLELGDSALYFCASSVDRRAYNEQFFGPGTRLTVL.

CDR3 sequence: CASSPPGLYGYTF. For the CDR3, the DNA is TGTGCCAGCTCACCACCCGGACTCTATGGCTACACCTTC. The chain couples TRBV18 to TRBJ1-2; no clear D gene. This CDR3 comprises 13 residues. The V and J ends lost 0 bases and 4 bases respectively, with 6 bases between them. The V gene's germline CDR1 is KGHSH and CDR2 LQKENI. Complete variable domain (other parts from reference TRBV18 and TRBJ1-2): NAGVMQNPRHLVRRRGQEARLRCSPMKGHSHVYWYRQLPEEGLKFMVYLQKENIIDESGMPKERFSAEFPKEGPSILRIQQVVRGDSAAYFCASSPPGLYGYTFGSGTRLTVV.

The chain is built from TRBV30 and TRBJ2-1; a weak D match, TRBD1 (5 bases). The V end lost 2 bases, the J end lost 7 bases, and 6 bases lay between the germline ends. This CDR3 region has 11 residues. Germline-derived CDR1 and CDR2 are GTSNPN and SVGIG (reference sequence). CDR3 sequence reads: CAWSRGNEQFF. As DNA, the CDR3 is TGTGCCTGGAGTAGGGGAAATGAGCAGTTCTTC.

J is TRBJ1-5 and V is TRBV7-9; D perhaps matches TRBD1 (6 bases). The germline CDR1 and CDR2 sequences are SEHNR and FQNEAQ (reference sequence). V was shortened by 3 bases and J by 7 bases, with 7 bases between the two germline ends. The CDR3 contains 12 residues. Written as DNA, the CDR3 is TGTGCCAGCAGCTTGGGACACCAGCCCCAGCATTTT. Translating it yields CASSLGHQPQHF.

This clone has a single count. CDR3 sequence reads: CASSQWEGSSGANVLTF. CDR3 DNA sequence: TGTGCCAGCAGCCAATGGGAGGGATCCTCTGGGGCCAACGTCCTGACTTTC. The chain employs TRBV11-2 and TRBJ2-6; 7 nucleotides align to TRBD2. Unmatched junction bases numbered 7, after V lost 5 bases and J lost 0 bases. Germline V gene data show CDR1 as SGHAT and CDR2 as FQNNGV. The CDR3 length is 17 residues.

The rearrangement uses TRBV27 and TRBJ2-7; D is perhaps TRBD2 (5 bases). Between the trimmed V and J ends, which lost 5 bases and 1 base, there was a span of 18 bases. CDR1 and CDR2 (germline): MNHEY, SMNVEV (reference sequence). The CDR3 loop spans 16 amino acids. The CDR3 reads CASSRGIASPSYEQYF. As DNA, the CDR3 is TGTGCCAGCAGTCGGGGTATAGCGTCGCCTTCCTACGAGCAGTACTTC.

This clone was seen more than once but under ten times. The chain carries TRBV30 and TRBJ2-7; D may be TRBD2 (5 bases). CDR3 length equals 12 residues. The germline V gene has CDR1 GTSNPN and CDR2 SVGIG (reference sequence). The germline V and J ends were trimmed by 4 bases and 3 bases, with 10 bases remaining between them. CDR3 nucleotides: TGTGCCTGGACGGCTAGCCTCTACGAGCAGTACTTC. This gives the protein CAWTASLYEQYF.

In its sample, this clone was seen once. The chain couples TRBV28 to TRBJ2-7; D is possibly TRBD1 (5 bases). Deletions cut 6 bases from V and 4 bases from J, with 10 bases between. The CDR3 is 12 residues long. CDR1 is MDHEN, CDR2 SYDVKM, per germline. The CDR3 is CASSDQGYEQYV. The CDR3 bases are TGTGCCAGCAGCGATCAGGGATACGAGCAGTACGTC.